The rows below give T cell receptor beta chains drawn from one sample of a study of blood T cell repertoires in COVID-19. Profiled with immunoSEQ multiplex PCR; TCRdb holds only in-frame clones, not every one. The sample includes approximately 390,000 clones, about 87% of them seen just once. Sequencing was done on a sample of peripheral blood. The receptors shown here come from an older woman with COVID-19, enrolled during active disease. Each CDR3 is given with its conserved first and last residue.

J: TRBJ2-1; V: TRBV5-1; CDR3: CASSYLGTSGVYNEQFF
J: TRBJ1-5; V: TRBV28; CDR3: CASSLGRGSNQPQHF
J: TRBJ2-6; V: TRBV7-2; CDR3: CASSLRGIQGTGANVLTF
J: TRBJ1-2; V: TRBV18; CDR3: CASSPTGTGVFKYGYTF
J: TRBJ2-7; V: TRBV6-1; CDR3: CASSEDITPYEQYF
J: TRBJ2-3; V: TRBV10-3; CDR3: CAISELGLADFTDTQYF
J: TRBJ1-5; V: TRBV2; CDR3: CASSKDTNSNQPQHF
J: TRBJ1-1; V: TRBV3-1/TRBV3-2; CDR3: CASSQGIERWNTEAFF
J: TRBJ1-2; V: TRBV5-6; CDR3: CASSLRLLNYGYTF
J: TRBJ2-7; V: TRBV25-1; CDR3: CASKVPDIYEQYF
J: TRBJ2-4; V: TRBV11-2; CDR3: CASSSGTGVGKNIQYF
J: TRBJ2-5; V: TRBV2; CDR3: CASSLLGGWEETQYF
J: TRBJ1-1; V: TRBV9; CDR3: CASSVGGTGGLRNTEAFF
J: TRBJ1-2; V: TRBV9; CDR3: CASSGDRGLYGYTF
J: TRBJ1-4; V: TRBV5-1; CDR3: CASSLTGAGWVDTSEKLFF
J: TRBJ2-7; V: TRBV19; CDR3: CASSISDRSSYEQYF
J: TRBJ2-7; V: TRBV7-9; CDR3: CASSFMAGHEQYF
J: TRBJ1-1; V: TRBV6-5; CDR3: CASRLGKNTEAFF
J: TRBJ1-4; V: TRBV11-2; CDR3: CASSLRGPTNEKLFF
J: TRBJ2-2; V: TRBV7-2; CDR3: CAGRTLHTGELFF
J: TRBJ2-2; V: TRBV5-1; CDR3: CASSWRTGDTTGELFF
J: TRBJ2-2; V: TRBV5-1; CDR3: CASSFDRANTGELFF
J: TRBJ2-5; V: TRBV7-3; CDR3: CASSSIGDYGVGETQYF
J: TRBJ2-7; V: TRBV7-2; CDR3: CASSLGGSFSYEQYF
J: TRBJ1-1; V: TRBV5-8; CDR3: CASDRTGMNTEAFF
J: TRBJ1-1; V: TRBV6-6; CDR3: CASRGTAEAFF
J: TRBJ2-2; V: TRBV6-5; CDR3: CASTRTSAGGELFF
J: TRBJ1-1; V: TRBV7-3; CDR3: CASSLSRDRNTEAFF
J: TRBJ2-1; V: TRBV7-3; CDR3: CASSPGYNEQFF
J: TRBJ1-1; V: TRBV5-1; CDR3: CASSLTGMNTEAFF
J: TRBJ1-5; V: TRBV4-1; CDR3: CASSQETANNQPQHF
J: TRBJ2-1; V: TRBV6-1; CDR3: CASSEKAGATINEQFF
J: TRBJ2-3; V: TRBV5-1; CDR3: CASSLGGSTPDTQYF
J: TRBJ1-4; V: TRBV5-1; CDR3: CASSLGQVNEKLFF
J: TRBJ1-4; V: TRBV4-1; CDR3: CASGFAGTGGNDNEKLFF
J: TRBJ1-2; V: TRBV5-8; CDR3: CASSPTREAGRGYTF
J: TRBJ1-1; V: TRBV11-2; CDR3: CASRGSPLTEAFF
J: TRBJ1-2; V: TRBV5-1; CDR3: CASRPGQGNRNYGYTF
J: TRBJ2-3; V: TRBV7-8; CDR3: CASSLDGTSPLSDTQYF
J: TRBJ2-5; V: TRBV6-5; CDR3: CASRGGQARQETQYF
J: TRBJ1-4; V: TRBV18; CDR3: CASSPSQATNEKLFF
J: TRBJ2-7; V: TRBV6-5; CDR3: CASSGGTGGFYEQYF
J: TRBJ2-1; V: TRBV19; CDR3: CASSKRTSGGPFYNEQFF
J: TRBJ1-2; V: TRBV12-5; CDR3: CASGLVPGHQFYGYTF
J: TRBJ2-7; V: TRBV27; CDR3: CASSLRGSHEQYF
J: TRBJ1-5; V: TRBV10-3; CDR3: CAISEHGVSNQPQHF
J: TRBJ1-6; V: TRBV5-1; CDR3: CASSWGATGGEGSPLHF
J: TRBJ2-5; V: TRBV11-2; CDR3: CASSLGGDGGETQYF